This TCR beta chain was identified in a study of metastatic and nonmetastatic thyroid tumors. For the study at large: Peripheral blood and tumor or nodule samples from malignant and benign thyroid patients were compared.

This CDR3 is built from 15 residues. Trimming took off 4 bases at V and 1 base at J, with 10 bases between the two ends. Germline V gene sequence: CDR1 SNHLY, CDR2 FYNNEI. In the original workflow: Building a distant-metastasis classifier for papillary thyroid cancer drew on CDR3 differences across clinicopathological groups. Using MiXCR, TCRdb re-called clones from the PCR reads. It is TCRdb's table, rather than the study itself, that gives the V and J calls and clone size. The table shows approximately 10,000 clones, with over 12% occurring only once. All patients were treatment-naive before thyroid surgery. This clone is deemed medium-sized (0.01 to 0.1%). Its cognate antigen is unknown. Whole-study results and caveats: Versus benign nodules, malignant thyroid tumors reportedly had significantly higher TCR beta diversity, in blood and tumor.

This chain uses TRBV2 with TRBJ2-2, with D possibly being TRBD2 (6 bases). The clonotype comes from a female donor with papillary thyroid cancer or a benign thyroid nodule (not recorded which). Some clones in this sample may be carry-over from other donors' samples. Material for sequencing was blood. CDR3 sequence: CASSGVGGNTGELFF. DNA of the CDR3: TGTGCCAGCAGTGGGGTGGGAGGGAACACCGGGGAGCTGTTTTTT.